Below are 20 T cell receptor beta chains sequenced from a single sample in a study of metastatic and nonmetastatic thyroid tumors. Thyroid surgery took place with no prior treatment in any patient. Via MiXCR, TCRdb re-called the PCR reads. The data show 7,700 or so clones, under 30% seen once. Sequencing was carried out using adjacent normal tissue. The receptors here all came from a male donor with papillary thyroid cancer or a benign thyroid nodule (not recorded which). Some clones in this sample may be carry-over from other donors' samples.

In nucleotides, the CDR3 is TGTGCCAGCAGCCCCGGGACAGGGTCTGAAGCTTTCTTT. Translation: CASSPGTGSEAFF. This rearrangement joins TRBV7-3 to TRBJ1-1, with TRBD1 matching over 9 bases. V lost 5 bases to trimming and J lost 6 bases; unmatched junction nucleotides: 4. CDR3 length equals 13 residues. Germline lookup yields CDR1 SGHTA and CDR2 FQGTGA.

The chain joins TRBV6-1 to TRBJ1-2, with D unclear. Germline V CDR1 and CDR2: MNHNS, SASEGT. The germline V and J ends were trimmed by 6 bases and 3 bases, with 14 bases remaining between them. The CDR3 has 14 amino acids. The chain's CDR3 is CASRPIDGHYGYTF. The CDR3 DNA follows: TGTGCCAGCAGACCCATCGACGGGCACTATGGCTACACCTTC.

V and J are TRBV20-1 and TRBJ2-7; TRBD1 might be the D (6 bases). Germline V gives CDR1 DFQATT, CDR2 SNEGSKA (reference sequence). The CDR3 loop spans 13 amino acids. The ends were cut back, 1 base at V and 3 bases at J, with 10 bases in the middle. The CDR3 bases are TGCAGTGCTAGAGTACAGGGAATCTACGAGCAGTACTTC. Translating it yields CSARVQGIYEQYF.

The CDR3 DNA sequence: TGTGCCATCAGTGAGTCCGCAGAGCAGTACTTC. Amino acid sequence: CAISESAEQYF. The chain employs TRBV10-3 and TRBJ2-7, with D unclear. The CDR3 totals 11 residues. Trimming pared 0 bases from V and 7 bases from J, leaving 4 bases between. Germline V gene lookup returns CDR1 ENHRY and CDR2 SYGVKD.

V gene TRBV6-5 combines with J gene TRBJ2-3; no firm D call. The germline CDR1 and CDR2 sequences are MNHEY and SVGAGI. Trimming cost V 2 bases and J 6 bases, with 12 bases left between them. The CDR3 extends over 14 amino acids. CDR3 protein: CASSYGPDLDTQYF. The CDR3 region has the DNA TGTGCCAGCAGTTACGGGCCCGACTTGGATACGCAGTATTTT.

This clone was detected ten times or more. A junction end diverges from the germline sequence, so it may reflect a read error. This sequence joins TRBV6-1 and TRBJ1-2; D uncertain. The germline V gene encodes CDR1 MNHNS and CDR2 SASEGT. This CDR3 has 14 residues. DNA for the CDR3: TGTGCCAGCAGCCTCCGGGAGACTAACCATGGCTACACCTTC. This translates into CASSLRETNHGYTF.

In this sample, this clone turned up a few times. The chain carries TRBV28 and TRBJ1-5; possible D gene TRBD1, 5 bases. Trimming took off 4 bases at V and 13 bases at J, with 20 bases between the two ends. The germline V gene has CDR1 MDHEN and CDR2 SYDVKM. The CDR3 loop spans 14 amino acids. The CDR3 sequence: CASSYGARNHPQHF. The CDR3 DNA is TGTGCCAGCAGTTACGGGGCACGGAACCATCCTCAGCATTTT.

The chain has TRBV11-2 and TRBJ2-2, with D tentatively TRBD1 or TRBD2 (5 bases each). The CDR3 runs 14 residues. Germline V lookup: CDR1 SGHAT, CDR2 FQNNGV. V was pared by 4 bases and J by 3 bases, with 9 bases between. Written as DNA, the CDR3 is TGTGCCAGCAGCTCAATGGGGGACACCGGGGAGCTGTTTTTT. Its translation: CASSSMGDTGELFF.

This clone has only a few counts. V gene TRBV24-1 combines with J gene TRBJ1-1, with D tentatively TRBD1 (5 bases). V dropped 4 bases and J dropped 10 bases, with 9 bases sitting between them. The germline V gene has CDR1 KGHDR and CDR2 SFDVKD. The CDR3 runs 11 residues. The CDR3 region has the DNA TGTGCCACCAGTGAAGGGGTTACAGCTTTCTTT. Translation gives CATSEGVTAFF.

This clone was seen ten or more times. V gene TRBV4-1 combines with J gene TRBJ2-3; 11 nucleotides agree with TRBD2. CDR3 length: 16 amino acids. The V and J ends lost 1 base and 3 bases, in that order; junction bases with no gene match: 3. The germline V gene has CDR1 MGHRA and CDR2 YSYEKL. Here the CDR3 reads CASSQALAGGTDTQYF. The DNA of the CDR3 is TGCGCCAGCAGCCAAGCCTTAGCGGGAGGGACAGATACGCAGTATTTT.

This clone was counted between two and nine times. The J gene is TRBJ1-1, the V gene TRBV11-2, with unresolved D. The CDR3 has 14 residues. From germline, CDR1 is SGHAT and CDR2 FQNNGV. The V end lost 7 bases, the J end lost 5 bases, and 17 bases lay between the germline ends. The CDR3 nucleotides are TGTGCCAGCACCCCCATGTCCTCGAGGACTGAAGCTTTCTTT. Protein sequence: CASTPMSSRTEAFF. Supplemented by reference TRBV11-2 and TRBJ1-1, the full variable domain reads EAGVAQSPRYKIIEKRQSVAFWCNPISGHATLYWYQQILGQGPKLLIQFQNNGVVDDSQLPKDRFSAERLKGVDSTLKIQPAKLEDSAVYLCASTPMSSRTEAFFGQGTRLTVV.

This clone was seen at least ten times. It may be a read error: a sequence one base away is much more abundant. J is TRBJ1-2 and V is TRBV7-3; D unclear. This CDR3 comprises 15 residues. Germline values: CDR1 SGHTA, CDR2 FQGTGA. The germline V and J ends were trimmed by 5 bases and 4 bases, with 17 bases remaining between them. In DNA form, the CDR3 reads TGTGCCAGCAGCCCGTCGGCAGGAACCCTCTATGGCTACACCTTC. Protein product: CASSPSAGTLYGYTF. The full variable domain, rest sourced from reference TRBV7-3 and TRBJ1-2, is GAGVSQTPSNKVTEKGKYVELRCDPISGHTALYWYRQSLGQGPEFLIYFQGTGAADDSGLPNDRFFAVRPEGSVSTLKIQRTERGDSAVYLCASSPSAGTLYGYTFGSGTRLTVV.

This clone showed up just a few times. The chain carries TRBV27 and TRBJ1-6; D might be TRBD1 (6 bases). Germline V gene data show CDR1 as MNHEY and CDR2 as SMNVEV (reference sequence). This CDR3 comprises 16 residues. V was clipped by 5 bases and J by 10 bases, with 21 bases between them. This CDR3 is CASSTKPQGFESPLHF. In DNA, the CDR3 is TGTGCCAGCAGTACCAAGCCACAGGGATTCGAGTCACCCCTCCACTTT.

The chain employs TRBV6-1 and TRBJ2-5, with 9 bases fitting TRBD1. Germline V lookup: CDR1 MNHNS, CDR2 SASEGT. The CDR3 extends over 15 amino acids. After removal of 4 bases from V and 9 bases from J, the junction contained 12 bases not matched to a gene. CDR3 sequence: CASSAGQGTSGSQYF. The CDR3 DNA follows: TGTGCCAGCAGTGCCGGACAGGGGACCTCCGGGTCCCAGTACTTC.

The chain links TRBV2 to TRBJ2-6, with TRBD1 as a possible D gene (6 bases). Germline assignment: CDR1 SNHLY and CDR2 FYNNEI. Trimming took off 0 bases at V and 3 bases at J, with 21 bases between the two ends. The length of the CDR3 is 20 residues. The CDR3 loop is CASSEARWDTALYGANVLTF. CDR3 DNA sequence: TGTGCCAGCAGTGAAGCGCGATGGGACACCGCCTTATATGGGGCCAACGTCCTGACTTTC.

This chain links TRBV10-2 with TRBJ2-1; the match to TRBD2 covers 11 bases. Germline loops: CDR1 WSHSY, CDR2 SAAADI. The V gene end was trimmed by 1 base and the J gene end by 4 bases; junction bases not matched to a gene: 3. This CDR3 has 16 amino acids. The CDR3 protein is CASSELAGGTYNEQFF. As DNA, the CDR3 is TGCGCCAGCAGTGAGTTAGCGGGGGGGACTTACAATGAGCAGTTCTTC.

The chain combines TRBV19 with TRBJ2-6; 7 bases fit TRBD1. This CDR3 spans 19 amino acids. From germline, CDR1 is LNHDA and CDR2 SQIVND (reference sequence). The J segment lost 4 bases and the V segment lost 1 base, leaving 13 bases of the junction unmatched. CDR3 nucleotide sequence: TGTGCCAGTAGTATAGGAATACGACAGGGAAGGAGAGGGGCCAACGTCCTGACTTTC. This encodes CASSIGIRQGRRGANVLTF.

This clone was counted only a few times. The chain recombines TRBV27 with TRBJ1-6; no clear D gene. Trimming took 3 bases from V and 7 from J, leaving 22 bases between them. Germline lookup yields CDR1 MNHEY and CDR2 SMNVEV (reference sequence). This CDR3 comprises 18 residues. CDR3 nucleotide sequence: TGTGCCAGCAGTTTCCTACTTAGTCCAGTGGGCAAAAATTCACCCCTCCACTTT. Translation gives CASSFLLSPVGKNSPLHF.

This clone is medium-sized (0.01 to 0.1%). This chain uses TRBV5-1 with TRBJ2-1; 12 nucleotides line up with TRBD2. The V segment lost 7 bases and the J segment 5 bases; nucleotides outside the gene matches: 10. The germline V gene encodes CDR1 SGHRS and CDR2 YFSETQ. The CDR3 sequence is 16 residues long. The chain's CDR3 is CASARLAGATHNEQFF. The CDR3 DNA sequence: TGCGCCAGCGCCAGACTAGCGGGGGCAACCCACAATGAGCAGTTCTTC.

The V gene is TRBV6-1, the J gene TRBJ1-6; a weak D match, TRBD1 (6 bases). Trimming removed 6 bases from V and 6 bases from J, with 12 bases in between. Germline CDR1 reads MNHNS; CDR2 reads SASEGT. The CDR3 runs to 14 residues. CDR3 coding DNA: TGTGCCAGCAGCTCGGACAGCCCTAATTCACCCCTCCACTTT. It yields the protein CASSSDSPNSPLHF.